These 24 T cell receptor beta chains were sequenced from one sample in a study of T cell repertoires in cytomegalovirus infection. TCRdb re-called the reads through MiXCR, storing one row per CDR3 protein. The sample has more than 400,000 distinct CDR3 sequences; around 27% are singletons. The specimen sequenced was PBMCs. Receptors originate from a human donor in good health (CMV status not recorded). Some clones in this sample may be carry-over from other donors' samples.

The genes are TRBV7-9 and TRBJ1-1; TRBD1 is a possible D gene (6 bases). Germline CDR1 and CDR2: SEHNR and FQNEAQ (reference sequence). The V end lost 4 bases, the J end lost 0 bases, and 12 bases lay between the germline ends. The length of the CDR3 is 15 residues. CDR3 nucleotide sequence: TGTGCCAGCAGCTCTTGGGGGGGCCTGAACACTGAAGCTTTCTTT. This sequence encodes CASSSWGGLNTEAFF.

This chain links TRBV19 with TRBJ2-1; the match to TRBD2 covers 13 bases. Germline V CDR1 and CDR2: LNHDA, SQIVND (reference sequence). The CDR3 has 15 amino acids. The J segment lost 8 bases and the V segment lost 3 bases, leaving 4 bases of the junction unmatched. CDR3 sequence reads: CASSIRTSGSDEQFF. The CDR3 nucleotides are TGTGCCAGTAGTATTAGGACTAGCGGGAGTGATGAGCAGTTCTTC.

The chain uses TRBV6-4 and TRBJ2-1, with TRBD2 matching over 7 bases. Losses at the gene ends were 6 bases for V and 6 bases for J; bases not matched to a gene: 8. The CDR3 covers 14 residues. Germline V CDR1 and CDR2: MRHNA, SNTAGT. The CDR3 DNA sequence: TGTGCCAGCAGGCCTGGGGGGGAGGGCAATGAGCAGTTCTTC. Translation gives CASRPGGEGNEQFF.

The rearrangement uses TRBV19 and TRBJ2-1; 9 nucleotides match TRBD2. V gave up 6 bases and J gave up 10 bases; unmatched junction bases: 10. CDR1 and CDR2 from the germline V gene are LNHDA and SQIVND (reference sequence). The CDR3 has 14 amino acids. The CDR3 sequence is CASSLGGRAGEQFF. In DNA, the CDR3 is TGTGCCAGTAGCCTTGGCGGGAGGGCTGGCGAGCAGTTCTTC.

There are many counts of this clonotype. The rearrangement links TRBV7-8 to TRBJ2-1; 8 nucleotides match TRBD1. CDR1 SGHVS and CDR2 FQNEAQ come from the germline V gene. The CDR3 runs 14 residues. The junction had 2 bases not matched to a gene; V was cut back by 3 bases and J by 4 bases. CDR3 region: CASSFRQGYNEQFF. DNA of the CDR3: TGTGCCAGCAGCTTTCGACAGGGGTACAATGAGCAGTTCTTC.

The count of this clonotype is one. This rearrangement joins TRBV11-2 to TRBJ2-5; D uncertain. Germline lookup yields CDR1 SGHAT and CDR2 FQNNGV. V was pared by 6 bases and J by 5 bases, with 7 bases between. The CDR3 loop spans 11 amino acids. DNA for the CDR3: TGTGCCAGCAGGCTAAAGGAGACCCAGTACTTC. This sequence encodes CASRLKETQYF. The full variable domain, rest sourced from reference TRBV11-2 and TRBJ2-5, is EAGVAQSPRYKIIEKRQSVAFWCNPISGHATLYWYQQILGQGPKLLIQFQNNGVVDDSQLPKDRFSAERLKGVDSTLKIQPAKLEDSAVYLCASRLKETQYFGPGTRLLVL.

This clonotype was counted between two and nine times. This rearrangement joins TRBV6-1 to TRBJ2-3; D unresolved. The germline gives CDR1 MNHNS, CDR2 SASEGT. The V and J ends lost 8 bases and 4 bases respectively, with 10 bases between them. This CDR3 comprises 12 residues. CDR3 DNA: TGTGCCAGCTTACTTAGGGCAGATACGCAGTATTTT. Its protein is CASLLRADTQYF.

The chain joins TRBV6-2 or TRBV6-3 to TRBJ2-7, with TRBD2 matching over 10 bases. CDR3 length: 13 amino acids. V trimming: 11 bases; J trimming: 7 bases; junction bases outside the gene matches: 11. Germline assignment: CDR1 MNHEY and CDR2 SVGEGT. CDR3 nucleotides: TGTGCCTGCCGTTCTAGCGGGAGTGAAGAGCAGTACTTC. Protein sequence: CACRSSGSEEQYF.

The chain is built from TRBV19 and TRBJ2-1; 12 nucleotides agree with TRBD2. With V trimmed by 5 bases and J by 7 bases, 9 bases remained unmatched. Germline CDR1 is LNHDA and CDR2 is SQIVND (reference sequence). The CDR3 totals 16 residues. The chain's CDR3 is CASSSRLAGDVNEQFF. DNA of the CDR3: TGTGCCAGTAGTTCACGACTAGCGGGAGATGTGAATGAGCAGTTCTTC.

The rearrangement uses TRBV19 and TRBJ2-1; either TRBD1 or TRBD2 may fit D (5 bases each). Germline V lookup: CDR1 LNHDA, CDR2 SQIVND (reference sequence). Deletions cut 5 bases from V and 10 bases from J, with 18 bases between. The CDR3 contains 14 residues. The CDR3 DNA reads TGTGCCAGTAGTTTAGGGACCAGCTTGGAGGAGCAGTTCTTC. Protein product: CASSLGTSLEEQFF.

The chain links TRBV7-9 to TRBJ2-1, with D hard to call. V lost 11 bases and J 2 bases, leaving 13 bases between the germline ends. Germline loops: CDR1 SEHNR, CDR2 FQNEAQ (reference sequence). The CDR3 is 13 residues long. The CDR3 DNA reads TGTGCCGTCTTGGGAACCGCCTACAATGAGCAGTTCTTC. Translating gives CAVLGTAYNEQFF.

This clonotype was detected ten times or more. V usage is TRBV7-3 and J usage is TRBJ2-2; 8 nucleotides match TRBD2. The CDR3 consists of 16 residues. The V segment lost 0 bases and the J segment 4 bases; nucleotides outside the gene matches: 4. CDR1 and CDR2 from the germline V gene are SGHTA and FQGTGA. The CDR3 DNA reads TGTGCCAGCAGCTTAACGGCTAGCGGGCGCACCGGGGAGCTGTTTTTT. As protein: CASSLTASGRTGELFF.

DNA for the CDR3: TGTGCCAGCAGCTTATCCCTATATGAGCAGTTCTTC. Protein: CASSLSLYEQFF. This chain joins TRBV7-2 and TRBJ2-1; D not resolved. Trimming cost V 2 bases and J 8 bases, with 7 bases left between them. Looked up from germline, CDR1 is SGHTA and CDR2 is FQGNSA. This CDR3 has 12 residues. Full variable domain (remainder filled in from reference TRBV7-2 and TRBJ2-1): GAGVSQSPSNKVTEKGKDVELRCDPISGHTALYWYRQSLGQGLEFLIYFQGNSAPDKSGLPSDRFSAERTGGSVSTLTIQRTQQEDSAVYLCASSLSLYEQFFGPGTRLTVL.

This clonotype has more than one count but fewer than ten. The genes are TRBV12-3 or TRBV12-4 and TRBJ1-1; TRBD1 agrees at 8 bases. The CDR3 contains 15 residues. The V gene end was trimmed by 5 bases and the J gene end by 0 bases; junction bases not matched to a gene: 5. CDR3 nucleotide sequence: TGTGCCAGCAGTGGACAGGGACGGATGAACACTGAAGCTTTCTTT. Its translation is CASSGQGRMNTEAFF.

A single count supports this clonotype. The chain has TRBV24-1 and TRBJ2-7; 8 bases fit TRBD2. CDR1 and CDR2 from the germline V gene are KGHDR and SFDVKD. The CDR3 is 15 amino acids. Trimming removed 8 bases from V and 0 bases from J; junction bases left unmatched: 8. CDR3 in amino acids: CATNRLAGVSYEQYV. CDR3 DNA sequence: TGTGCCACCAACAGGCTAGCGGGCGTCTCCTACGAGCAGTACGTC.

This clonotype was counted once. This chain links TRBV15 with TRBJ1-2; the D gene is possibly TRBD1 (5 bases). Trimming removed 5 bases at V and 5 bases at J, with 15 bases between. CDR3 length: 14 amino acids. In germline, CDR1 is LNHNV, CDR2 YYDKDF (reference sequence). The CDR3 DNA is TGTGCCACCAGCCGCGGGGCCGGTGGATATGGCTACACCTTC. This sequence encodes CATSRGAGGYGYTF.

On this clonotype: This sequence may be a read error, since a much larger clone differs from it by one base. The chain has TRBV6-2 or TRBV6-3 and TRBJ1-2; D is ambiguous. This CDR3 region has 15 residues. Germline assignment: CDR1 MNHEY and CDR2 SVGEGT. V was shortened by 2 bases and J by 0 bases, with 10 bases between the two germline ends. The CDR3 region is CASSYSCGSNYGYTF. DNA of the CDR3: TGTGCCAGCAGTTACAGCTGCGGGTCTAACTATGGCTACACCTTC.

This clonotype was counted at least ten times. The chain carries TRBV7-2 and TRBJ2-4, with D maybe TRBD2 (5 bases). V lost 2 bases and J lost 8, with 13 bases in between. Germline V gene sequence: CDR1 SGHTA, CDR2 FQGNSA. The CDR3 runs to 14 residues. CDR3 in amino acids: CASSLLDFRDIQYF. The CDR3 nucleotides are TGTGCCAGCAGCTTACTGGACTTCCGGGACATTCAGTACTTC.

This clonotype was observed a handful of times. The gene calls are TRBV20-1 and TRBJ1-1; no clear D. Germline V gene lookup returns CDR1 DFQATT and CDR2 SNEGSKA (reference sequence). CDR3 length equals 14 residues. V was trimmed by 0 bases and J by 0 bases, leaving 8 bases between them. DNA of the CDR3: TGCAGTGCTAGAGACGCGGTCATGAACACTGAAGCTTTCTTT. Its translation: CSARDAVMNTEAFF.

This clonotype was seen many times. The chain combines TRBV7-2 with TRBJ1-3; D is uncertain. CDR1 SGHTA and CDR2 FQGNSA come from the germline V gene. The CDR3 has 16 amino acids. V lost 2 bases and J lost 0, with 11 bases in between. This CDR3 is CASSLFGSYSGNTIYF. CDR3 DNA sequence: TGTGCCAGCAGCTTATTTGGCAGCTACTCTGGAAACACCATATATTTT.

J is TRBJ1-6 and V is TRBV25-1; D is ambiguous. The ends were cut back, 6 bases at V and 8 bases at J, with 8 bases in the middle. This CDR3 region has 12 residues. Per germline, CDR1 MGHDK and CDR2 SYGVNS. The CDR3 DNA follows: TGTGCCAGCAGGGACGGTGATTCACCCCTCCACTTT. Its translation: CASRDGDSPLHF.

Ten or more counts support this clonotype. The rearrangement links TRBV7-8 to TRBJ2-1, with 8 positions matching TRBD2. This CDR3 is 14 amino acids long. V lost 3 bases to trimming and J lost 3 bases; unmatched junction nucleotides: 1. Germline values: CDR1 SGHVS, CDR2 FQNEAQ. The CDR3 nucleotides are TGTGCCAGCAGCTTCCTAGCGGGCTACAATGAGCAGTTCTTC. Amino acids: CASSFLAGYNEQFF.

CDR3 in amino acids: CATSDFPASGSTDTQYF. CDR3 bases: TGTGCCACCAGTGATTTCCCGGCCAGCGGGAGCACAGATACGCAGTATTTT. This chain links TRBV24-1 with TRBJ2-3, with a weak D call TRBD2 (6 bases). The CDR3 is made up of 17 amino acids. Trimming stripped 1 base from V and 0 bases from J, with 13 bases between. CDR1 is KGHDR, CDR2 SFDVKD, per germline.

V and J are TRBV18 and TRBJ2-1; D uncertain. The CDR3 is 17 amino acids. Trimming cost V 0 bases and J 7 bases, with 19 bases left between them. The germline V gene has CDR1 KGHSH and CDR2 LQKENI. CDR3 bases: TGTGCCAGCTCACCACCGGGCGAGGCGCTGAGGCGGAATGAGCAGTTCTTC. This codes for CASSPPGEALRRNEQFF. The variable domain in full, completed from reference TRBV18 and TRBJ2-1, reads NAGVMQNPRHLVRRRGQEARLRCSPMKGHSHVYWYRQLPEEGLKFMVYLQKENIIDESGMPKERFSAEFPKEGPSILRIQQVVRGDSAAYFCASSPPGEALRRNEQFFGPGTRLTVL.